Listed below are T cell receptor beta chains from one sample, sequenced in a study of blood T cells in healthy people across ages. TCRdb reprocessed the 5' RACE reads with MiXCR, giving one entry per CDR3 protein. The sample carries about 1.5 million distinct CDR3 sequences, 35% to 45% recorded once. The sample comprised blood. Receptors originate from a woman aged 18 to 35 in good health. CDR3s include the opening cysteine and the closing phenylalanine or tryptophan. A D gene is named only where the DNA matches it firmly. Only some rows state a clone size, as once, few, many or a class for expanded clones.

clone size,J gene,V gene,D gene,CDR3 protein,CDR3 DNA
few,TRBJ2-3,TRBV4-3,TRBD1,CASSRRQGFSTDTQYF,TGCGCCAGCAGCCGAAGACAGGGCTTCAGCACAGATACGCAGTATTTT
many,TRBJ2-3,TRBV5-1,-,CASRAADTQYF,TGCGCCAGCCGGGCTGCAGATACGCAGTATTTT
-,TRBJ1-1,TRBV10-2,TRBD1,CASSDLIRGLATEAFF,TGCGCCAGCAGTGATCTCATAAGGGGGCTCGCCACTGAAGCTTTCTTT
-,TRBJ1-1,TRBV29-1,-,CSVVRGGWTEAFF,TGCAGCGTTGTTAGGGGGGGTTGGACTGAAGCTTTCTTT
-,TRBJ2-5,TRBV13,TRBD2,CAGSLAGVQTQYF,TGTGCCGGCAGCTTAGCGGGAGTTCAGACCCAGTACTTC
-,TRBJ2-5,TRBV24-1,-,CATSDSSDSDQETQCF,TGTGCCACCAGTGATTCTTCGGACAGCGACCAAGAGACCCAGTGCTTC
once,TRBJ2-7,TRBV20-1,-,CSATPGHVGVRHEQYF,TGCAGTGCAACCCCGGGACATGTGGGGGTAAGGCACGAGCAGTACTTC
-,TRBJ2-1,TRBV7-9,-,CASTGMGASYNEQFF,TGTGCCAGCACCGGAATGGGGGCTTCCTACAATGAGCAGTTCTTC
few,TRBJ2-1,TRBV6-2/TRBV6-3,-,CASSYSWMWEGGQFF,TGTGCCAGCAGTTACTCCTGGATGTGGGAGGGGGGTCAGTTCTTC
-,TRBJ1-1,TRBV7-2,-,CASSLHGQMNTEAFF,TGTGCCAGCAGCTTGCATGGGCAGATGAACACTGAAGCTTTCTTT
once,TRBJ2-5,TRBV29-1,-,CSVVVRSLEQYF,TGCAGCGTTGTAGTTAGATCTCTAGAGCAGTACTTC
-,TRBJ1-4,TRBV25-1,TRBD1,CASSDSKPGTGEEKLFF,TGTGCCAGCAGTGACTCAAAACCCGGGACAGGTGAAGAAAAACTGTTTTTT
-,TRBJ2-7,TRBV27,-,CASGLGQGYYEQYF,TGTGCCAGCGGTCTGGGGCAGGGGTACTACGAGCAGTACTTC
few,TRBJ2-5,TRBV18,-,CASSPPIRVETQYF,TGTGCCAGCTCACCACCTATAAGGGTTGAGACCCAGTACTTC
many,TRBJ2-3,TRBV4-3,-,CASSHIRADTQYF,TGCGCCAGCAGCCACATTAGAGCAGATACGCAGTATTTT
-,TRBJ2-4,TRBV5-1,-,CASSLVWQGMAKNIQYF,TGCGCCAGCAGCTTGGTTTGGCAGGGGATGGCCAAAAACATTCAGTACTTC
once,TRBJ2-3,TRBV7-2,-,CASRFGADTQYF,TGTGCCAGCAGATTTGGGGCAGATACGCAGTATTTT
once,TRBJ1-3,TRBV20-1,TRBD1,CSARDVTGSSGNTIYF,TGCAGTGCTAGAGATGTGACAGGGAGCTCTGGAAACACCATATATTTT
-,TRBJ2-5,TRBV6-2/TRBV6-3,TRBD2,CASSGVGGFGETQYF,TGTGCCAGCAGTGGAGTGGGAGGGTTCGGGGAGACCCAGTACTTC
-,TRBJ1-5,TRBV19,TRBD1,CALGGSYSNQPQHF,TGTGCCCTAGGGGGCAGTTATAGCAATCAGCCCCAGCATTTT
-,TRBJ1-6,TRBV7-8,-,CASSLQEVFGNSPLHF,TGTGCCAGCAGCCTGCAGGAGGTCTTTGGTAACTCACCCCTCCACTTT
few,TRBJ1-6,TRBV7-3,-,CASSRTADNSPLHF,TGTGCCAGCAGCCGGACTGCGGATAATTCACCCCTCCACTTT
few,TRBJ2-1,TRBV12-3/TRBV12-4,-,CASSSTSTYNEQFF,TGTGCCAGCAGTTCGACTAGTACCTACAATGAGCAGTTCTTC
-,TRBJ2-1,TRBV6-5,-,CTSSYMATYNEQFF,TGTACCAGCAGTTACATGGCGACCTACAATGAGCAGTTCTTC
once,TRBJ2-7,TRBV18,TRBD1,CASSAGQGDWEQYF,TGTGCCAGCTCAGCGGGACAGGGGGATTGGGAGCAGTACTTC
-,TRBJ1-2,TRBV4-1,-,CASSQEMGGGSYGYTF,TGCGCCAGCAGCCAAGAGATGGGGGGAGGGTCCTATGGCTACACCTTC
many,TRBJ2-3,TRBV9,-,CASSPQPSTDTQYF,TGTGCCAGCAGCCCCCAGCCAAGCACAGATACGCAGTATTTT
-,TRBJ1-2,TRBV20-1,TRBD1,CSARELGQGGGYTF,TGCAGTGCTAGAGAATTGGGGCAGGGGGGAGGCTACACCTTC
-,TRBJ2-5,TRBV9,-,CASSPSTGPQETQYF,TGTGCCAGCAGCCCTTCGACCGGGCCCCAAGAGACCCAGTACTTC
-,TRBJ2-7,TRBV6-2/TRBV6-3,TRBD1,CASSYSTGSYNEQYF,TGTGCCAGCAGTTACTCGACAGGGTCCTACAATGAGCAGTACTTC
-,TRBJ2-3,TRBV20-1,-,CSARDPGRRTDTQYF,TGCAGTGCTAGAGATCCCGGAAGACGCACAGATACGCAGTATTTT
few,TRBJ1-4,TRBV3-1,-,CASSQGGEMYEKLFF,TGTGCCAGCAGCCAGGGGGGAGAGATGTACGAAAAACTGTTTTTT
many,TRBJ2-1,TRBV3-1,-,CASSQVRNEQFF,TGCGCCAGCAGCCAAGTTCGCAATGAGCAGTTCTTC
-,TRBJ2-2,TRBV20-1,-,CSARDHGVMNTGELFF,TGCAGTGCTAGAGATCACGGGGTCATGAACACCGGGGAGCTGTTTTTT
-,TRBJ2-7,TRBV29-1,-,CSVKRGDWDEQYF,TGCAGCGTCAAAAGGGGGGACTGGGACGAGCAGTACTTC
few,TRBJ1-4,TRBV3-1,TRBD1,CASNLGGQNEKLFF,TGTGCCAGCAACTTGGGGGGACAGAATGAAAAACTGTTTTTT
-,TRBJ2-3,TRBV3-1,TRBD2,CASSRLAGSRTDTQYF,TGTGCCAGCAGCCGACTAGCGGGATCCCGCACAGATACGCAGTATTTT
-,TRBJ1-5,TRBV6-2/TRBV6-3,-,CASSPIQGNQPQHF,TGTGCCAGCAGCCCTATTCAGGGGAATCAGCCCCAGCATTTT
-,TRBJ1-2,TRBV20-1,-,CSASLGQYYGYTF,TGCAGTGCTTCGTTAGGGCAGTACTATGGCTACACCTTC
-,TRBJ1-6,TRBV4-3,-,CASSQDKGRNSPLHF,TGCGCCAGCAGCCAAGATAAGGGACGGAATTCACCCCTCCACTTT
-,TRBJ2-1,TRBV28,-,CASSLEAPNEQFF,TGTGCCAGCAGTTTAGAGGCGCCCAATGAGCAGTTCTTC
few,TRBJ2-1,TRBV29-1,TRBD2,CSVRRGLVDGEQFF,TGCAGCGTTCGGCGGGGACTAGTCGACGGTGAGCAGTTCTTC
-,TRBJ2-7,TRBV6-2/TRBV6-3,TRBD2,CASSYGTSSSYEQYF,TGTGCCAGCAGTTACGGGACTAGTTCCTCCTACGAGCAGTACTTC
many,TRBJ2-5,TRBV18,TRBD2,CASSGLAGEETQYF,TGTGCCAGCTCAGGACTAGCGGGGGAAGAGACCCAGTACTTC
-,TRBJ2-1,TRBV5-4,TRBD2,CASSFEQTSDYNEQFF,TGTGCCAGCAGCTTCGAGCAGACTAGCGATTACAATGAGCAGTTCTTC
few,TRBJ2-7,TRBV9,-,CASSVEGAEQYF,TGTGCCAGCAGCGTAGAAGGAGCGGAGCAGTACTTC
-,TRBJ1-4,TRBV7-9,-,CASSFSGGGKEKLFF,TGTGCCAGCAGCTTTTCGGGAGGGGGGAAGGAAAAACTGTTTTTT
-,TRBJ1-1,TRBV20-1,-,CSARKQKSTEAFF,TGCAGTGCGCGCAAACAGAAGTCCACTGAAGCTTTCTTT
few,TRBJ1-5,TRBV7-2,-,CASSLLPGNNQPQHF,TGTGCCAGCAGCTTGTTGCCAGGGAACAATCAGCCCCAGCATTTT
-,TRBJ1-1,TRBV27,TRBD1,CASSWVFRDRASNTEAFF,TGTGCCAGCAGTTGGGTTTTCCGGGACAGGGCCTCGAACACTGAAGCTTTCTTT
-,TRBJ1-6,TRBV28,-,CASSLYSAGSNSPLHF,TGTGCCAGCAGTTTATACTCGGCAGGATCAAATTCACCCCTCCACTTT
-,TRBJ1-1,TRBV5-1,-,CASSLFRGHTEAFF,TGCGCCAGCAGCTTGTTCAGGGGACACACTGAAGCTTTCTTT
-,TRBJ2-5,TRBV20-1,-,CSASEGDHNEQYF,TGCAGTGCTAGTGAGGGGGACCACAATGAGCAGTACTTC
-,TRBJ2-5,TRBV28,-,CASSFPPASETQYF,TGTGCCAGCAGTTTCCCGCCAGCCTCGGAGACCCAGTACTTC